These 32 T cell receptor beta chains share one sample of origin, sequenced in a study of blood T cells in healthy people across ages. A second PCR, run for about 7 to 11 cycles, used a sample-barcoded 5' primer plus a J-beta primer mix. Each CDR3 protein is one row after TCRdb ran MiXCR on the 5' RACE reads. This sample has approximately 810,000 distinct CDR3 sequences; more than 25% occur once, and the top ten carry roughly 17%. Sequencing input: blood. The source of these receptors is an elderly woman in good health.

This clonotype showed up many times. V and J are TRBV6-5 and TRBJ2-3, with D possibly being TRBD1 (6 bases). This CDR3 region has 21 residues. V was trimmed by 0 bases and J by 2 bases, leaving 27 bases between them. Germline V gene data show CDR1 as MNHEY and CDR2 as SVGAGI. CDR3 sequence reads: CASSYSSAVRMAVGATDTQYF. The CDR3 DNA is TGTGCCAGCAGTTACTCGAGTGCGGTCAGGATGGCTGTGGGGGCCACAGATACGCAGTATTTT.

As for this clonotype: A junction boundary mismatches the germline segment, possibly from a read error. The genes are TRBV7-9 and TRBJ2-3; D remains ambiguous. Germline loops: CDR1 SEHNR, CDR2 FQNEAQ (reference sequence). The CDR3 totals 12 residues. In DNA, the CDR3 is TGTGCCAGCAGCTTAGCCTCAGATGCGCAGTATTTT. Amino acids: CASSLASDAQYF.

This clonotype was seen many times. CDR3 sequence reads: CASSSRGGGGFYNEQFF. The CDR3 DNA follows: TGTGCCAGCAGTTCGCGAGGGGGCGGGGGGTTCTACAATGAGCAGTTCTTC. V and J are TRBV28 and TRBJ2-1; maybe TRBD2 (8 bases). Per germline, CDR1 MDHEN and CDR2 SYDVKM. V was trimmed by 4 bases and J by 3 bases, leaving 19 bases between them. This CDR3 has 17 residues.

This clonotype has ten or more counts. This rearrangement joins TRBV12-3 or TRBV12-4 to TRBJ1-1; D is unclear. The CDR3 extends over 13 amino acids. V lost 5 bases to trimming and J lost 2 bases, with 9 bases between them. The CDR3: CASSPKLNTEAFF. The CDR3 DNA is TGTGCCAGCAGTCCTAAGTTAAACACTGAAGCTTTCTTT.

The chain is built from TRBV20-1 and TRBJ1-2, with 7 bases identical to TRBD1. V lost 1 base and J lost 7; bases outside the gene matches: 6. The CDR3 has 13 residues. The germline V gene has CDR1 DFQATT and CDR2 SNEGSKA (reference sequence). This CDR3 reads CSARVDREGGYTF. The CDR3, as DNA: TGCAGTGCTAGAGTTGACAGGGAGGGTGGCTACACCTTC.

A note on this clonotype: A much larger clone lies one base from this, so it may be a read error. The V call is TRBV25-1, the J call TRBJ2-5; D is possibly TRBD1 (6 bases). In germline, CDR1 is MGHDK, CDR2 SYGVNS. The length of the CDR3 is 16 residues. The ends were cut back, 1 base at V and 5 bases at J, with 17 bases in the middle. The chain's CDR3 is CASSEWKWGPRETQYF. In DNA form, the CDR3 reads TGTGCCAGCAGTGAATGGAAGTGGGGGCCCAGGGAGACCCAGTACTTC.

About this clonotype: This may come from a read error, since a much larger clone is one base off. The chain links TRBV18 to TRBJ2-1; 7 positions match TRBD1. Germline values: CDR1 KGHSH, CDR2 LQKENI. CDR3 length: 15 amino acids. The DNA of the CDR3 is TGTGCCAGCTCACCAAGACAGGGTGTGACTAACGAGCAGGTCTTC. It translates to CASSPRQGVTNEQVF.

This clonotype has only a few counts. J is TRBJ1-2 and V is TRBV20-1; D unclear. CDR3 length equals 16 residues. Germline CDR1 is DFQATT and CDR2 is SNEGSKA (reference sequence). The germline V and J ends were trimmed by 1 base and 0 bases, with 15 bases remaining between them. DNA of the CDR3: TGCAGTGCTAGAGGCTCCGGTTGGGCCCCTAACTATGGCTACACCTTC. Its translation is CSARGSGWAPNYGYTF.

This clonotype occurred a few times. V is TRBV7-2 and J is TRBJ2-5; 11 nucleotides match TRBD1. This CDR3 has 17 amino acids. V shed 2 bases, J shed 2 bases, and the junction held 7 bases outside the gene matches. Germline CDR1 and CDR2: SGHTA and FQGNSA. The CDR3 is CASSLNGQGANQETQYF. The CDR3 DNA sequence: TGTGCCAGCAGCTTAAATGGACAGGGGGCGAATCAAGAGACCCAGTACTTC.

The chain couples TRBV4-2 to TRBJ2-1; TRBD2 matches at 10 bases. The CDR3 consists of 17 residues. The germline V gene has CDR1 LGHNA and CDR2 YNFKEQ. V lost 5 bases and J lost 7; bases outside the gene matches: 14. CDR3 loop: CASSWTSGPQRGNEQFF. CDR3 DNA sequence: TGTGCCAGCAGCTGGACTAGCGGACCTCAGCGAGGAAATGAGCAGTTCTTC.

This clonotype was picked up many times. The chain is built from TRBV7-9 and TRBJ2-3; D possibly corresponds to TRBD2 (6 bases). V gave up 1 base and J gave up 4 bases, with 15 bases separating them. Germline CDR1 reads SEHNR; CDR2 reads FQNEAQ (reference sequence). The CDR3 consists of 16 residues. Here the CDR3 DNA reads TGTGCCAGCAGCTTAGAACTAGCTGGGGTCTCAGATACGCAGTATTTT. Its protein product is CASSLELAGVSDTQYF.

This clonotype was seen a few times. The genes are TRBV11-2 and TRBJ1-6, with TRBD1 as a possible D gene (5 bases). Germline V gene sequence: CDR1 SGHAT, CDR2 FQNNGV. V lost 5 bases to trimming and J lost 7 bases, with 12 bases between them. The CDR3 has 14 residues. This CDR3 is CASSLFRENSPLHF. CDR3 coding DNA: TGTGCCAGCAGCCTTTTCAGGGAAAATTCACCCCTCCACTTT.

This clonotype was seen a few times. This chain connects TRBV6-5 to TRBJ1-1, with D tentatively TRBD1 (5 bases). The V end was cut by 2 bases, the J end by 0 bases, with 16 bases between. Germline V gene data show CDR1 as MNHEY and CDR2 as SVGAGI. The CDR3 is 17 residues long. The CDR3 sequence is CASSYRKALGVNTEAFF. Written as DNA, the CDR3 is TGTGCCAGCAGTTACAGAAAGGCGTTAGGGGTGAACACTGAAGCTTTCTTT.

This clonotype was observed many times. The rearrangement joins TRBV4-3 to TRBJ1-2; TRBD1 matches 7 bases. The CDR3 is made up of 16 amino acids. Germline CDR1 and CDR2: LGHNA and YSLEER. Losses at the gene ends were 0 bases for V and 4 bases for J; bases not matched to a gene: 8. The CDR3: CASSQDRGTGVYGYTF. The CDR3 DNA is TGCGCCAGCAGCCAAGACCGCGGTACAGGGGTCTATGGCTACACCTTC.

This clonotype was seen many times. This chain connects TRBV28 to TRBJ2-3; no firm D call. This CDR3 spans 13 amino acids. Germline CDR1 and CDR2: MDHEN and SYDVKM. V shed 6 bases and J shed 0 bases, with 7 bases lying between them. The DNA of the CDR3 is TGTGCCAGCAGCTCCCACAGCACAGATACGCAGTATTTT. Translating it yields CASSSHSTDTQYF.

A word on this clonotype: This may come from a read error, since a much larger clone is one base off. The chain carries TRBV7-2 and TRBJ1-5; 11 bases are a match to TRBD1. The CDR3 runs to 15 residues. CDR1 is SGHTA, CDR2 FQGNSA, per germline. Trimming removed 8 bases from V and 7 bases from J; junction bases left unmatched: 10. The CDR3 region has the DNA TGTGCCAGCGGCAAGGGACAGGGGGTGCAACAGCCCCAGCATTTT. Its translation is CASGKGQGVQQPQHF.

A remark on this clonotype: The junction shows a germline mismatch at one end, possibly a read error. This chain connects TRBV24-1 to TRBJ2-6; 9 nucleotides align to TRBD1. The CDR3 consists of 17 residues. The germline V gene has CDR1 KGHDR and CDR2 SFDVKD. The DNA of the CDR3 is TGTGCCACCAGTACACAGGGGGCAGGAACTGGGGCCAGCGTCCCGACTTTC. This gives the protein CATSTQGAGTGASVPTF.

The chain couples TRBV7-9 to TRBJ1-2; D call uncertain. V dropped 1 base and J dropped 6 bases, with 9 bases sitting between them. Looked up from germline, CDR1 is SEHNR and CDR2 is FQNEAQ (reference sequence). This CDR3 contains 13 residues. The CDR3 is CASSLGLQDGYTF. For the CDR3, the DNA is TGTGCCAGCAGCTTAGGGCTTCAGGATGGCTACACCTTC.

In this sample, this clonotype turned up a few times. A junction boundary mismatches the germline segment, possibly from a read error. This sequence joins TRBV9 and TRBJ2-3; perhaps D is TRBD1 or TRBD2 (5 bases each). From germline, CDR1 is SGDLS and CDR2 YYNGEE. This CDR3 is 15 amino acids long. This chain's CDR3 is CASSPTGADTDAQYF. The CDR3 DNA is TGTGCCAGCAGCCCCACCGGGGCGGACACAGATGCGCAGTATTTT. The variable domain in full, completed from reference TRBV9 and TRBJ2-3, reads DSGVTQTPKHLITATGQRVTLRCSPRSGDLSVYWYQQSLDQGLQFLIQYYNGEERAKGNILERFSAQQFPDLHSELNLSSLELGDSALYFCASSPTGADTDAQYFGPGTRLTVL.

A few counts support this clonotype. This sequence joins TRBV24-1 and TRBJ2-2; 8 nucleotides line up with TRBD1. With V trimmed by 6 bases and J by 2 bases, 10 bases remained unmatched. CDR3 length equals 17 residues. CDR1 KGHDR and CDR2 SFDVKD come from the germline V gene. CDR3 nucleotide sequence: TGTGCCACCAGTCCAAGACAGGGGTTGGAAAACACCGGGGAGCTGTTTTTT. It encodes CATSPRQGLENTGELFF.

This clonotype was seen at least ten times. The genes are TRBV7-2 and TRBJ2-5; 12 nucleotides align to TRBD2. Germline-derived CDR1 and CDR2 are SGHTA and FQGNSA. There are 15 residues in the CDR3. Trimming cost V 5 bases and J 5 bases; bases outside gene matches: 6. The CDR3 loop is CASSRLAGDMETQYF. The CDR3 bases are TGTGCCAGCAGCCGACTAGCGGGGGACATGGAGACCCAGTACTTC.

This clonotype has ten or more counts. The CDR3 protein is CASSSNDGPKSYEQYF. The CDR3 coding sequence is TGTGCCAGCAGCTCTAATGACGGGCCGAAGTCCTACGAGCAGTACTTC. The V and J genes are TRBV14 and TRBJ2-7, with D unresolved. The germline V gene has CDR1 SGHDN and CDR2 FVKESK. The CDR3 loop spans 16 amino acids. V was cut by 5 bases and J by 1 base, with 18 bases left in between.

This clonotype was counted only a few times. A much larger clone lies one base from this, so it may be a read error. This chain links TRBV20-1 with TRBJ2-5; a weak D match, TRBD1 (7 bases). CDR1 and CDR2 (germline): DFQATT, SNEGSKA (reference sequence). Trimming took 3 bases from V and 5 from J, leaving 16 bases between them. CDR3 length: 14 amino acids. CDR3 sequence (DNA): TGCAGTGCTAGCAGGGGGGCCCCGGGGGAGACCCAGTACTTC. It translates to CSASRGAPGETQYF.

For this clonotype: One end of the junction varies from germline; a read error may be responsible. The chain uses TRBV7-2 and TRBJ2-6, with 7 nucleotides matching TRBD1. Germline lookup yields CDR1 SGHTA and CDR2 FQGNSA. The CDR3 extends over 15 amino acids. The CDR3, as DNA: TGTGCCAGCAGCCTTGGGACAGTCGGGGCCAGCGTCCTGACTTTC. This translates into CASSLGTVGASVLTF.

CDR3 DNA sequence: TGTGCCAGCAGCGTCGTGGGAGGGGACACAGAGACCCAGTACTTC. This translates into CASSVVGGDTETQYF. This chain links TRBV7-9 with TRBJ2-5; D is perhaps TRBD2 (7 bases). The CDR3 extends over 15 amino acids. Germline CDR1 SEHNR, CDR2 FQNEAQ (reference sequence). V was pared by 5 bases and J by 4 bases, with 17 bases between.

This clonotype was seen more than once but under ten times. The chain is built from TRBV3-1 and TRBJ2-3, with 8 bases fitting TRBD2. Germline CDR1 and CDR2: LGHDT and YNNKEL (reference sequence). V was clipped by 4 bases and J by 1 base; unmatched bases: 10. This CDR3 contains 17 residues. The CDR3 DNA sequence: TGTGCCAGCAGCCCTATGGAGGCGGGGGGTCGCACAGATACGCAGTATTTT. It specifies CASSPMEAGGRTDTQYF.

Details on this clonotype: A much larger clonotype is one base distant, so this may be a read error. The chain carries TRBV7-9 and TRBJ2-7, with 9 positions matching TRBD1. The J call is in doubt because the DNA end fits TRBJ2-5 better. CDR1 SEHNR and CDR2 FQNEAQ come from the germline V gene (reference sequence). This CDR3 is built from 16 residues. CDR3: CAGSFLTGGSGETQYF. CDR3 in DNA: TGTGCCGGCAGCTTTTTGACAGGGGGGAGTGGAGAGACCCAGTACTTC.

The V call is TRBV25-1, the J call TRBJ1-2; TRBD1 matches at 8 bases. The CDR3 is 16 amino acids. The ends lost 5 bases at V and 0 bases at J; junction bases unmatched: 8. CDR1 is MGHDK and CDR2 is SYGVNS in the germline V gene. The chain's CDR3 is CASSSLGQGPNYGYTF. The CDR3 DNA reads as TGTGCCAGCAGTTCCCTAGGACAGGGCCCTAACTATGGCTACACCTTC.

This clonotype has a count of ten or more. V is TRBV4-3 and J is TRBJ1-1; no reliable D call. Trimming took off 4 bases at V and 1 base at J, with 7 bases between the two ends. The CDR3 length is 13 residues. Per germline, CDR1 LGHNA and CDR2 YSLEER. DNA of the CDR3: TGCGCCAGCAGCCGGCAGACGAACACTGAAGCTTTCTTT. It is translated as CASSRQTNTEAFF.

The rearrangement links TRBV25-1 to TRBJ1-2; 9 nucleotides line up with TRBD1. The germline gives CDR1 MGHDK, CDR2 SYGVNS. V was clipped by 2 bases and J by 4 bases; unmatched bases: 5. The CDR3 runs 15 residues. The CDR3, as DNA: TGTGCCAGCAGTGAAGGGACAGGGACGGCCTATGGCTACACCTTC. Its protein is CASSEGTGTAYGYTF.

Note on this clonotype: A much more abundant neighbour one base away suggests this may be a read error. V and J are TRBV20-1 and TRBJ2-1, with 10 positions matching TRBD2. CDR1 and CDR2 (germline): DFQATT, SNEGSKA (reference sequence). The V segment lost 5 bases and the J segment 6 bases; nucleotides outside the gene matches: 13. This CDR3 comprises 16 residues. CDR3 sequence (DNA): TGCAGTGCTTCACTAGCGGGGAGGGACACTAGCAATGAGCAGTTCTTC. Protein: CSASLAGRDTSNEQFF.

The chain combines TRBV11-3 with TRBJ2-3; D may correspond to TRBD1 or TRBD2 (5 bases each). V lost 8 bases, J lost 4 bases, and 16 bases lay in between. Per germline, CDR1 SGHNT and CDR2 YENEEA. There are 14 residues in the CDR3. The CDR3 region is CASSSEGTADTQYF. CDR3 in DNA: TGTGCCAGCTCATCAGAGGGGACGGCAGATACGCAGTATTTT.